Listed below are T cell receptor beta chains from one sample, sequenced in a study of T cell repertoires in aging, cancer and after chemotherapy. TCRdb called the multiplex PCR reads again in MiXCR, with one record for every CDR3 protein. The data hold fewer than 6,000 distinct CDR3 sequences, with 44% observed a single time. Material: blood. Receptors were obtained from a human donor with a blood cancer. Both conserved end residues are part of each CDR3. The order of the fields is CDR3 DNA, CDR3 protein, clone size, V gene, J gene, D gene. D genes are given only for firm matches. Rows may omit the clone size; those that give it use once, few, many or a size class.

cdr3_nt: TGCAGCGTTGAGTCCCGGACCAGATACGCGCAGTATTTT; cdr3_aa: CSVESRTRYAQYF; clone_size: large; v_call: TRBV29-1; j_call: TRBJ2-3; d_call: NA
cdr3_nt: TGCGCCAGCAGTGAGTTGGCTAATTACGAGCAGTACTTC; cdr3_aa: CASSELANYEQYF; clone_size: NA; v_call: TRBV10-2; j_call: TRBJ2-7; d_call: NA
cdr3_nt: TGTGCCAGCAGCCGGTGGACAGCCGCTAATTCACCCCTCCACTTT; cdr3_aa: CASSRWTAANSPLHF; clone_size: NA; v_call: TRBV6-2/TRBV6-3; j_call: TRBJ1-6; d_call: NA
cdr3_nt: TGTGCCAGCAGCCAAGGGCCAGGACAGGGGGTAGGAGGCACAGATACGCAGTATTTT; cdr3_aa: CASSQGPGQGVGGTDTQYF; clone_size: once; v_call: TRBV4-2; j_call: TRBJ2-3; d_call: TRBD1
cdr3_nt: TGTGCCACCAGCAGAGAAACAGGGGGTGGCAATCAGCCCCAGCATTTT; cdr3_aa: CATSRETGGGNQPQHF; clone_size: NA; v_call: TRBV15; j_call: TRBJ1-5; d_call: TRBD1
cdr3_nt: TGTGCCTGGAGCCGGGACAGGGTAGTGGACTATGGCTACACCTTC; cdr3_aa: CAWSRDRVVDYGYTF; clone_size: NA; v_call: TRBV30; j_call: TRBJ1-2; d_call: TRBD1
cdr3_nt: TGTGCCAGCAGCTTGGTGATCGGACTAGCGGGGAGCTCCTACAATGAGCAGTTATTC; cdr3_aa: CASSLVIGLAGSSYNEQLF; clone_size: NA; v_call: TRBV5-6; j_call: TRBJ2-1; d_call: TRBD2
cdr3_nt: TGTGTCAGCAGTGAGGCAGGGGAGACCTACAATGAGCAGTTCTTC; cdr3_aa: CVSSEAGETYNEQFF; clone_size: NA; v_call: TRBV6-4; j_call: TRBJ2-1; d_call: NA
cdr3_nt: TGCAGTGCTCAACAGGGTTATGGAAACACCATATATTTT; cdr3_aa: CSAQQGYGNTIYF; clone_size: NA; v_call: TRBV20-1; j_call: TRBJ1-3; d_call: NA
cdr3_nt: TGTGCCAGTAGTATCAGAGTTGCAACTAATGAAAAACTGTTTTTT; cdr3_aa: CASSIRVATNEKLFF; clone_size: few; v_call: TRBV19; j_call: TRBJ1-4; d_call: NA
cdr3_nt: TGTGCCAGTAGTAGGACAGGGGGCTTCACTGAAGCTTTCTTT; cdr3_aa: CASSRTGGFTEAFF; clone_size: NA; v_call: TRBV19; j_call: TRBJ1-1; d_call: TRBD1
cdr3_nt: TGTGCCACCAGTGAGGCCAGGGTGGCAATCAATGAGCAGTTCTTC; cdr3_aa: CATSEARVAINEQFF; clone_size: NA; v_call: TRBV24-1; j_call: TRBJ2-1; d_call: NA
cdr3_nt: TGTGCCAGCAGTTACTCTTCTAGCGGGAGTTTAGGGACCCAGTACTTC; cdr3_aa: CASSYSSSGSLGTQYF; clone_size: NA; v_call: TRBV6-5; j_call: TRBJ2-5; d_call: TRBD2
cdr3_nt: TGTGCCAGTAGTATAGACGGTGGGGTAGGTGAAGCTTTCTTT; cdr3_aa: CASSIDGGVGEAFF; clone_size: NA; v_call: TRBV19; j_call: TRBJ1-1; d_call: NA
cdr3_nt: TGTGCCAGCAGCAAGGGACAGGGTGAAACCTACGAGCAGTACTTC; cdr3_aa: CASSKGQGETYEQYF; clone_size: NA; v_call: TRBV7-2; j_call: TRBJ2-7; d_call: TRBD1
cdr3_nt: TGTGCCAGCAGCTTAGCGGGCGGATACGAGCAGTACTTC; cdr3_aa: CASSLAGGYEQYF; clone_size: NA; v_call: TRBV7-9; j_call: TRBJ2-7; d_call: NA
cdr3_nt: TGTGCCACCACCGGGACAGGGAGCTCCTACGAGCAGTACTTC; cdr3_aa: CATTGTGSSYEQYF; clone_size: NA; v_call: TRBV6-5; j_call: TRBJ2-7; d_call: TRBD1
cdr3_nt: TGTGCCAGCAGCTTGTACCGGCGGGACGAGCAGTACTTC; cdr3_aa: CASSLYRRDEQYF; clone_size: once; v_call: TRBV5-6; j_call: TRBJ2-7; d_call: NA
cdr3_nt: TGTGCCAGCAGTTTATCACGGTTAACCTACGAGCAGTACTTC; cdr3_aa: CASSLSRLTYEQYF; clone_size: NA; v_call: TRBV27; j_call: TRBJ2-7; d_call: NA
cdr3_nt: TGCGCCAGCAGCCCTGGGACAGGGAGATCCTACGAGCAGTACTTC; cdr3_aa: CASSPGTGRSYEQYF; clone_size: NA; v_call: TRBV5-1; j_call: TRBJ2-7; d_call: TRBD1
cdr3_nt: TGTGCCTGGAGGAAACTGGGACAGGGACCCGAGCAGTACTTC; cdr3_aa: CAWRKLGQGPEQYF; clone_size: NA; v_call: TRBV30; j_call: TRBJ2-7; d_call: TRBD1
cdr3_nt: TGTGCCATCAGCTCGGTCGGGGGGAATGGCAATCAGCCCCAGCATTTT; cdr3_aa: CAISSVGGNGNQPQHF; clone_size: NA; v_call: TRBV6-5; j_call: TRBJ1-5; d_call: NA
cdr3_nt: TGTGCCTGGAGTGTATCAGGTAACGAGCAGTACTTC; cdr3_aa: CAWSVSGNEQYF; clone_size: few; v_call: TRBV30; j_call: TRBJ2-7; d_call: NA
cdr3_nt: TGTGCCTGGAGTGTACGGGGAGGCTACACCTTC; cdr3_aa: CAWSVRGGYTF; clone_size: few; v_call: TRBV30; j_call: TRBJ1-2; d_call: NA